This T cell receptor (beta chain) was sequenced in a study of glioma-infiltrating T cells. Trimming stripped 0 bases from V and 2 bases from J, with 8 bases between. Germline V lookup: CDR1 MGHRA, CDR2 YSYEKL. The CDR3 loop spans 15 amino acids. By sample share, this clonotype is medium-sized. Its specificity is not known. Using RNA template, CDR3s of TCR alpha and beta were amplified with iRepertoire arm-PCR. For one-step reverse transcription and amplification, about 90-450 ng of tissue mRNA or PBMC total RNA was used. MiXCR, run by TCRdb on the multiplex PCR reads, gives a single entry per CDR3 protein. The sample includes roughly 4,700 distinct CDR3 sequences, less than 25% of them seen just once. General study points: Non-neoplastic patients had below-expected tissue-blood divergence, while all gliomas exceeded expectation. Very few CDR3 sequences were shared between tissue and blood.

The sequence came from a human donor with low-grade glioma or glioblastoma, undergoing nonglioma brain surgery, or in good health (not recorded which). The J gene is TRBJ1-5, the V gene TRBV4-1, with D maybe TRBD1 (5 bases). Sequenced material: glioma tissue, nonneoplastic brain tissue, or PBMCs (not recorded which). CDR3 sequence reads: CASSQEGGGNQPQHF. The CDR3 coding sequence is TGCGCCAGCAGCCAAGAGGGAGGGGGCAATCAGCCCCAGCATTTT.